Shown below are 9 T cell receptor beta chains from a single sample sequenced in a study of blood T cell repertoires in COVID-19. Clones were read by immunoSEQ multiplex PCR, and TCRdb kept only the in-frame ones, dropping some. The data show hundreds of thousands of clones, with about 87% seen just once and over 0.95% held by the top ten. Sequencing was performed on PBMCs or T cells enriched from blood (not recorded which). All receptors come from a man aged 30 to 45 who had recovered from COVID-19.

The V gene is TRBV2, the J gene TRBJ1-3, with 7 bases lining up with TRBD1. This CDR3 spans 13 amino acids. Germline V lookup: CDR1 SNHLY, CDR2 FYNNEI. The V and J ends lost 9 bases and 2 bases, in that order; junction bases with no gene match: 4. CDR3 coding DNA: TGTGCCAGAAACACAGGGGCTGGAAACACCATATATTTT. It translates to CARNTGAGNTIYF. Full variable domain (remainder filled in from reference TRBV2 and TRBJ1-3): EPEVTQTPSHQVTQMGQEVILRCVPISNHLYFYWYRQILGQKVEFLVSFYNNEISEKSEIFDDQFSVERPDGSNFTLKIRSTKLEDSAMYFCARNTGAGNTIYFGEGSWLTVV.

This sequence joins TRBV11-2 and TRBJ2-7; 9 bases fit TRBD1. The V gene end was trimmed by 4 bases and the J gene end by 6 bases; junction bases not matched to a gene: 7. The CDR3 spans 14 residues. The germline V gene encodes CDR1 SGHAT and CDR2 FQNNGV. Written as DNA, the CDR3 is TGTGCCAGCAGCTGGGGACAGGGAGGTCGCGAGCAGTACTTC. Translated: CASSWGQGGREQYF.

The chain is built from TRBV30 and TRBJ1-5; D ambiguous. Germline V gene lookup returns CDR1 GTSNPN and CDR2 SVGIG (reference sequence). This CDR3 has 13 residues. V was cut by 1 base and J by 1 base, with 5 bases left in between. The CDR3 is CAWSGESNQPQHF. The CDR3 nucleotides are TGTGCCTGGAGTGGGGAGAGCAATCAGCCCCAGCATTTT.

The rearrangement joins TRBV29-1 to TRBJ1-1, with D possibly matching TRBD1 (5 bases). The germline gives CDR1 SQVTM, CDR2 ANQGSEA. Deletions cut 1 base from V and 1 base from J, with 7 bases between. This CDR3 contains 13 residues. CDR3 sequence (DNA): TGCAGCGTTGAAGTTACAGGGAACACTGAAGCTTTCTTT. Protein: CSVEVTGNTEAFF.

The V call is TRBV11-2, the J call TRBJ2-7, with 8 bases aligning to TRBD2. In germline, CDR1 is SGHAT, CDR2 FQNNGV. J was trimmed by 2 bases and V by 5 bases; bases with no gene match: 11. The CDR3 is made up of 16 amino acids. In DNA, the CDR3 is TGTGCCAGCAGCCCCCTACCTAAGGGACTAGCCTACGAGCAGTACTTC. Translating gives CASSPLPKGLAYEQYF.

V usage is TRBV28 and J usage is TRBJ2-2; a possible D gene is TRBD1 (5 bases). Germline V lookup: CDR1 MDHEN, CDR2 SYDVKM. V was cut by 1 base and J by 6 bases, with 9 bases left in between. The CDR3 is made up of 14 amino acids. The CDR3 DNA is TGTGCCAGCAGTTTATTCAGGGTCCCCGGGGAGCTGTTTTTT. This encodes CASSLFRVPGELFF.

CDR3 bases: TGCGCCAGCAGCCAGGGGGCTATTAGCAATCAGCCCCAGCATTTT. Translated: CASSQGAISNQPQHF. This chain connects TRBV4-3 to TRBJ1-5; the D gene is possibly TRBD1 (6 bases). Germline CDR1 is LGHNA and CDR2 is YSLEER. Trimming cost V 3 bases and J 0 bases, with 9 bases left between them. The CDR3 loop spans 15 amino acids.

With regard to this clone: The sample contains more than one DNA sequence encoding this CDR3. This chain connects TRBV12-3 or TRBV12-4 to TRBJ1-5; TRBD1 might be the D (5 bases). The CDR3 runs to 12 residues. V was trimmed by 6 bases and J by 7 bases, leaving 10 bases between them. The DNA of the CDR3 is TGTGCCAGCAGCAGGGTTGGGCAGCCCCAGCATTTT. As protein: CASSRVGQPQHF.

The V gene is TRBV28, the J gene TRBJ2-1, with 11 bases fitting TRBD2. V gave up 5 bases and J gave up 5 bases; unmatched junction bases: 5. The CDR3 loop spans 15 amino acids. CDR1 is MDHEN, CDR2 SYDVKM, per germline. The chain's CDR3 is CASSQGLAENNEQFF. In nucleotides, the CDR3 is TGTGCCAGCAGTCAGGGACTAGCGGAGAACAATGAGCAGTTCTTC.